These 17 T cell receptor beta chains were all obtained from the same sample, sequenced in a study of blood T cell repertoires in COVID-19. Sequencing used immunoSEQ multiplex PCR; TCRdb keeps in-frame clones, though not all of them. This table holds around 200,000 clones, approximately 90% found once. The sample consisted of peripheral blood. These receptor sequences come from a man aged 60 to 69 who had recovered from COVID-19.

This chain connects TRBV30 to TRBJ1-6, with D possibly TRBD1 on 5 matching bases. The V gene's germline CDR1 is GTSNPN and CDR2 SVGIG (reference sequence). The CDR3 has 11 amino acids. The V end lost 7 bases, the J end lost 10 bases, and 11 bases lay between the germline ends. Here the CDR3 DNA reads TGTGCCTCCGCGGCAGGGTCACCCCTCCACTTT. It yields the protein CASAAGSPLHF.

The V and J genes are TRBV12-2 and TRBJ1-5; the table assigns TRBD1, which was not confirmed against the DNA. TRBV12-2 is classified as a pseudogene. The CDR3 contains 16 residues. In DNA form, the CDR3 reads TGTGCAAGTCGCCCCCTCAAGGGGGTCCGACTTGAGCCCCAGCATTTT. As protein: CASRPLKGVRLEPQHF.

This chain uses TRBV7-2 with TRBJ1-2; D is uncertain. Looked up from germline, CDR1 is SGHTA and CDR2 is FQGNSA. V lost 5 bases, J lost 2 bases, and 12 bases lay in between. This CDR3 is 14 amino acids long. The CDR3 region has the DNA TGTGCCAGCAGCCCGACTATGGCGAACTATGGCTACACCTTC. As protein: CASSPTMANYGYTF. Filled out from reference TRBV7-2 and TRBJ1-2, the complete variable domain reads GAGVSQSPSNKVTEKGKDVELRCDPISGHTALYWYRQSLGQGLEFLIYFQGNSAPDKSGLPSDRFSAERTGGSVSTLTIQRTQQEDSAVYLCASSPTMANYGYTFGSGTRLTVV.

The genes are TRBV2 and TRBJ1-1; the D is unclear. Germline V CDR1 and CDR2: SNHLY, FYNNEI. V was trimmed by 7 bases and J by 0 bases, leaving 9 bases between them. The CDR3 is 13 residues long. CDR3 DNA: TGTGCCAGCAATGCAGCTATGAACACTGAAGCTTTCTTT. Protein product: CASNAAMNTEAFF.

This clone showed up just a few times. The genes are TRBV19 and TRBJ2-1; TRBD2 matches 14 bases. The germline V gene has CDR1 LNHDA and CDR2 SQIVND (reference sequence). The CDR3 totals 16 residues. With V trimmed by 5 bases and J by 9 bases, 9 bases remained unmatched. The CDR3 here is CASSSRLAGGPGEQFF. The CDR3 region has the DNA TGTGCCAGTAGTTCCCGACTAGCGGGAGGGCCCGGTGAGCAGTTCTTC.

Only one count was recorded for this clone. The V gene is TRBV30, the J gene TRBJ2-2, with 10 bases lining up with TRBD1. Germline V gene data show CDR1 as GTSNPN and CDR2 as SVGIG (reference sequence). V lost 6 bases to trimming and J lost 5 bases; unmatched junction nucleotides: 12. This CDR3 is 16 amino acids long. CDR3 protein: CACLKGQGSNTGELFF. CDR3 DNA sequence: TGTGCCTGTCTTAAGGGACAGGGGTCTAATACCGGGGAGCTGTTTTTT. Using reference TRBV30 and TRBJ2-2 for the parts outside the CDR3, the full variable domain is SQTIHQWPATLVQPVGSPLSLECTVEGTSNPNLYWYRQAAGRGLQLLFYSVGIGQISSEVPQNLSASRPQDRQFILSSKKLLLSDSGFYLCACLKGQGSNTGELFFGEGSRLTVL.

Here the CDR3 reads CASSLKTSGRGSTDTQYF. The CDR3 bases are TGTGCCAGCAGCTTAAAAACTAGCGGGAGAGGAAGCACAGATACGCAGTATTTT. The chain is built from TRBV7-8 and TRBJ2-3; 11 bases are a match to TRBD2. The CDR3 sequence is 18 residues long. In germline, CDR1 is SGHVS, CDR2 FQNEAQ. V shed 2 bases, J shed 0 bases, and the junction held 7 bases outside the gene matches.

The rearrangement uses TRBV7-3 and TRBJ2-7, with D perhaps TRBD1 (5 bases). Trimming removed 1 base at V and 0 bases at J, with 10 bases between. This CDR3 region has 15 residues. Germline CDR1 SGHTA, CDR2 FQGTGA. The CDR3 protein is CASSLIGGASYEQYF. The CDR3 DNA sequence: TGTGCCAGCAGCTTAATTGGTGGGGCCTCCTACGAGCAGTACTTC.

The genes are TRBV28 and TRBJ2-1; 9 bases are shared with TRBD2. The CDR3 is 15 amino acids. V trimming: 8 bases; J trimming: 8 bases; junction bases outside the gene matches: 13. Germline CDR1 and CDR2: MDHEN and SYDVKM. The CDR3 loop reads CASSNAGGAVDEQFF. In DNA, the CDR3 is TGTGCCAGCTCAAATGCGGGGGGGGCCGTTGATGAGCAGTTCTTC. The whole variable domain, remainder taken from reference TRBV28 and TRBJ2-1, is DVKVTQSSRYLVKRTGEKVFLECVQDMDHENMFWYRQDPGLGLRLIYFSYDVKMKEKGDIPEGYSVSREKKERFSLILESASTNQTSMYLCASSNAGGAVDEQFFGPGTRLTVL.

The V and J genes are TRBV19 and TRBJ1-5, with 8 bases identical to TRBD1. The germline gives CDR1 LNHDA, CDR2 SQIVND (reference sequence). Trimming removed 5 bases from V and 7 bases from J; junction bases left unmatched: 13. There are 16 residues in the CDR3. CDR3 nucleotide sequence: TGTGCCAGTAGTCCCCTTACAGGACAGGGTGGACAGCCCCAGCATTTT. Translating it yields CASSPLTGQGGQPQHF.

In nucleotides, the CDR3 is TGCGCCAGCAGCCAAGGCAGGGTGACTGAAGCTTTCTTT. Amino acids: CASSQGRVTEAFF. The V and J genes are TRBV4-1 and TRBJ1-1; D might be TRBD1 (5 bases). CDR3 length: 13 amino acids. Trimming pared 1 base from V and 5 bases from J, leaving 8 bases between. CDR1 is MGHRA and CDR2 is YSYEKL in the germline V gene.

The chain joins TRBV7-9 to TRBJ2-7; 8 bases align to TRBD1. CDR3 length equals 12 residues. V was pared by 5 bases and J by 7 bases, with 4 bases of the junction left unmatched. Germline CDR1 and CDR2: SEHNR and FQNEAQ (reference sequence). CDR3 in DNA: TGTGCCAGCAGCCTACAGGGGGGAGAGCAGTACTTC. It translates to CASSLQGGEQYF.

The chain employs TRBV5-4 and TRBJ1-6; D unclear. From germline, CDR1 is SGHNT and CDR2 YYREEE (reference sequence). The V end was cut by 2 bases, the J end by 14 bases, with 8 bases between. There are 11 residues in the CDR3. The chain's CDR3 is CASSFGLSLHF. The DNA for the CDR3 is TGTGCCAGCAGCTTTGGGCTATCCCTCCACTTT.

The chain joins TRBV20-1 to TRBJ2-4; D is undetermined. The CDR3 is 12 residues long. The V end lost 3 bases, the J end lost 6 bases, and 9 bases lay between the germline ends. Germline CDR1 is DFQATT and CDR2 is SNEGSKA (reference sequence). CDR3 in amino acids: CSASEFVNIQYF. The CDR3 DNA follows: TGCAGTGCTAGTGAGTTCGTAAACATTCAGTACTTC.

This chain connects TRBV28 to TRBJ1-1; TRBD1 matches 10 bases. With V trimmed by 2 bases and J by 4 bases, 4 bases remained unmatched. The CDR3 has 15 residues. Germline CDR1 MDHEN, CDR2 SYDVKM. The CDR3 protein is CASSLDRGLVTEAFF. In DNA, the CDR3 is TGTGCCAGCAGTTTAGACAGGGGGCTGGTCACTGAAGCTTTCTTT.

The CDR3 spells CASSYILRPTGVNTIYF. Here the CDR3 DNA reads TGTGCCAGCAGCTATATACTTAGACCCACCGGAGTTAACACCATATATTTT. The chain recombines TRBV7-8 with TRBJ1-3; D is uncertain. Germline assignment: CDR1 SGHVS and CDR2 FQNEAQ. Between the trimmed V and J ends, which lost 4 bases and 7 bases, there was a span of 23 bases. The CDR3 covers 17 residues.

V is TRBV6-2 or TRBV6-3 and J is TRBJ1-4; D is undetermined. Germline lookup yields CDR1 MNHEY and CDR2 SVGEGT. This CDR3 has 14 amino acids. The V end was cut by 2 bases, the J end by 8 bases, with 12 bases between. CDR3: CASSYDFTEEKLFF. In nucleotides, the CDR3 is TGTGCCAGCAGTTACGATTTCACAGAAGAAAAACTGTTTTTT.